This is a list of T cell receptor beta chains from one sample in a study of identical twins. One entry per CDR3 protein results from TCRdb running MiXCR on the 5' RACE reads. The sample lists hundreds of thousands of distinct CDR3 sequences, 7.5% occurring once. These records were also assigned to another study, of yellow fever vaccine responses in identical twins.

The sample was CD8+ T cells sorted from blood. These receptors all stem from a woman aged 18-35 years in good health. CDR3s include the opening cysteine and the closing phenylalanine or tryptophan. The order of the fields is J gene, clone size, V gene, D gene, CDR3 protein, CDR3 DNA. A D gene is named only where the DNA matches it firmly. Clone size is shown for a subset of rows, as once, few, many or a class of expanded clone.

TRBJ2-5	few	TRBV6-1	-	CASSTWRGETQYF	TGTGCCAGCAGTACGTGGCGAGGGGAGACCCAGTACTTC
TRBJ2-7	many	TRBV5-1	TRBD2	CASSSGTSGYYEQYF	TGCGCCAGCAGCTCCGGGACTAGCGGGTACTACGAGCAGTACTTC
TRBJ2-1	many	TRBV5-1	TRBD1	CASSATGTGISNEQFF	TGCGCCAGCAGCGCCACCGGGACAGGGATTTCCAATGAGCAGTTCTTC
TRBJ2-5	many	TRBV5-6	-	CASSLDTQQETQYF	TGTGCCAGCAGCTTGGATACTCAACAAGAGACCCAGTACTTC
TRBJ2-7	many	TRBV9	-	CASSAAVGEQYF	TGTGCCAGCAGCGCCGCCGTGGGAGAGCAGTACTTC
TRBJ2-1	many	TRBV9	-	CASSVETEYNEQFF	TGTGCCAGCAGCGTAGAAACAGAATACAATGAGCAGTTCTTC
TRBJ2-3	-	TRBV27	TRBD2	CASSLIYSPQPGLAEDTQYF	TGTGCCAGCAGTTTAATCTACTCTCCCCAACCGGGACTAGCGGAAGATACGCAGTATTTT
TRBJ1-1	-	TRBV12-3/TRBV12-4	-	CASSSIPGRGGGTEAFF	TGTGCCAGCAGCTCGATACCGGGACGGGGGGGTGGCACTGAAGCTTTCTTT
TRBJ2-7	many	TRBV12-3/TRBV12-4	TRBD2	CASTPPLSPRTSGRAYEQYF	TGTGCCAGCACCCCTCCCTTGAGCCCCCGGACTAGCGGGAGGGCCTACGAGCAGTACTTC
TRBJ2-1	many	TRBV27	TRBD2	CASSPSAGADNEQFF	TGTGCCAGCAGTCCATCAGCGGGAGCAGACAATGAGCAGTTCTTC
TRBJ2-1	-	TRBV4-1	-	CASSHAGDEQFF	TGCGCCAGCAGCCACGCAGGGGATGAGCAGTTCTTC
TRBJ2-3	once	TRBV7-6	TRBD2	CASSPTGLAGEDTQYF	TGTGCCAGCAGCCCCACCGGACTAGCGGGAGAAGATACGCAGTATTTT
TRBJ1-1	many	TRBV7-9	-	CASGANTEAFF	TGTGCCAGCGGCGCGAACACTGAAGCTTTCTTT
TRBJ1-1	few	TRBV11-2	TRBD1	CASKVQGEYRATEAFF	TGTGCCAGCAAAGTACAGGGGGAATATCGAGCCACTGAAGCTTTCTTT
TRBJ2-5	few	TRBV12-3/TRBV12-4	TRBD2	CASRPRGSGIKAGETQYF	TGTGCCAGCAGACCACGGGGTAGCGGGATCAAAGCGGGGGAGACCCAGTACTTC
TRBJ2-7	many	TRBV13	-	CASSQTGYEQYF	TGTGCCAGCAGCCAAACAGGCTACGAGCAGTACTTC
TRBJ2-1	-	TRBV28	-	CASSLGTRTEQFF	TGTGCCAGCAGTCTGGGGACACGGACAGAGCAGTTCTTC
TRBJ2-7	few	TRBV6-1	TRBD1	CASSEWTGDTYEQYF	TGTGCCAGCAGTGAATGGACAGGGGATACCTACGAGCAGTACTTC
TRBJ2-1	-	TRBV20-1	-	CSAEDRPYNEQFF	TGCAGTGCCGAAGACAGGCCATACAATGAGCAGTTCTTC
TRBJ2-2	few	TRBV7-6	-	CASSFSGAQNTGELFF	TGTGCCAGCAGCTTTTCCGGGGCCCAGAACACCGGGGAGCTGTTTTTT
TRBJ1-4	-	TRBV7-9	-	CASSLAGRTTTNEKLFF	TGTGCCAGCAGCTTAGCTGGCAGGACAACAACTAATGAAAAACTGTTTTTT
TRBJ2-5	many	TRBV4-1	TRBD2	CASSLRLAATQYF	TGCGCCAGCAGCCTAAGACTAGCGGCTACCCAGTACTTC
TRBJ2-6	few	TRBV27	TRBD1	CASSLTGGGANVLTF	TGTGCCAGCAGTCTAACAGGGGGGGGGGCCAACGTCCTGACTTTC
TRBJ2-7	many	TRBV10-3	-	CAISGRDSSYEQYF	TGTGCCATCAGTGGTAGGGATAGCTCCTACGAGCAGTACTTC
TRBJ2-7	-	TRBV7-6	-	CASSPTATRGIFEQYF	TGTGCCAGCAGCCCCACGGCGACGAGGGGGATCTTCGAGCAGTACTTC
TRBJ2-1	many	TRBV10-3	-	CAISEPGGDAYNEQFF	TGTGCCATCAGTGAGCCAGGCGGGGACGCCTACAATGAGCAGTTCTTC
TRBJ2-1	few	TRBV6-5	-	CASSYTGDITYNEQFF	TGTGCCAGCAGTTACACGGGCGACATAACCTACAATGAGCAGTTCTTC
TRBJ2-7	many	TRBV29-1	-	CSAGRTGGANEQYF	TGCAGCGCCGGGAGGACAGGTGGGGCCAACGAGCAGTACTTC
TRBJ2-3	few	TRBV12-3/TRBV12-4	-	CASSPGPLGWVADTQYF	TGTGCCAGCAGCCCGGGACCCCTCGGCTGGGTAGCAGATACGCAGTATTTT
TRBJ2-4	-	TRBV6-2/TRBV6-3	TRBD1	CASSYLPGQGAGLINIQYF	TGTGCCAGCAGTTACCTTCCCGGACAGGGGGCCGGGCTGATAAACATTCAGTACTTC
TRBJ2-2	many	TRBV2	-	CASRSPENTGELFF	TGTGCCAGCAGGAGCCCGGAGAACACCGGGGAGCTGTTTTTT
TRBJ2-3	-	TRBV4-2	-	CASSQGPVVTDTQYF	TGTGCCAGCAGCCAGGGCCCGGTAGTGACGGATACGCAGTATTTT
TRBJ2-7	few	TRBV29-1	TRBD2	CSVTGTRSDEQYF	TGCAGCGTAACCGGGACTAGAAGCGACGAGCAGTACTTC
TRBJ2-1	few	TRBV5-1	-	CASSLRGSASSYNEQFF	TGCGCCAGCAGCTTGAGAGGCTCAGCGAGCTCCTACAATGAGCAGTTCTTC
TRBJ2-7	few	TRBV7-6	TRBD1	CASSLDATGGTYEQYF	TGTGCCAGCAGCTTAGATGCGACAGGGGGGACCTACGAGCAGTACTTC
TRBJ1-6	few	TRBV12-3/TRBV12-4	-	CASSSPGRQGGNSPLHF	TGTGCCAGCAGTTCCCCGGGGAGGCAGGGAGGTAATTCACCCCTCCACTTT
TRBJ1-2	-	TRBV29-1	TRBD1	CSVDKSPGQGYYGYTF	TGCAGCGTTGATAAGTCCCCGGGACAGGGCTACTATGGCTACACCTTC
TRBJ2-3	few	TRBV7-6	-	CASSARSGDSTDTQYF	TGTGCCAGCAGCGCCCGTAGCGGAGACAGCACAGATACGCAGTATTTT
TRBJ1-2	few	TRBV7-8	-	CASSPYPNYGYTF	TGTGCCAGCAGCCCCTACCCCAACTATGGCTACACCTTC
TRBJ2-7	-	TRBV18	TRBD1	CASSPDGQGVYEQYF	TGTGCCAGCTCACCGGACGGACAGGGCGTCTACGAGCAGTACTTC
TRBJ1-6	few	TRBV7-9	-	CASSPGQGYNSPLHF	TGTGCCAGCAGCCCGGGTCAGGGGTATAATTCACCCCTCCACTTT
TRBJ2-1	many	TRBV29-1	-	CSVAILGGLDNEQFF	TGCAGCGTTGCGATCTTGGGGGGCTTAGACAATGAGCAGTTCTTC
TRBJ2-1	many	TRBV20-1	TRBD1	CSAHAPRDRGGNEQFF	TGCAGTGCCCATGCACCCCGGGACAGGGGAGGCAATGAGCAGTTCTTC
TRBJ2-3	few	TRBV20-1	-	CSATLGWTDTQYF	TGCAGTGCTACCCTGGGTTGGACAGATACGCAGTATTTT
TRBJ1-5	many	TRBV12-3/TRBV12-4	-	CASKGGNQPQHF	TGTGCCAGCAAAGGGGGCAATCAGCCCCAGCATTTT
TRBJ2-5	-	TRBV9	-	CASSVGGPGETQYF	TGTGCCAGCAGCGTAGGGGGCCCGGGGGAGACCCAGTACTTC
TRBJ1-1	-	TRBV2	TRBD1	CASSGTGFMNTEAFF	TGTGCCAGCAGCGGGACAGGTTTCATGAACACTGAAGCTTTCTTT
TRBJ2-1	-	TRBV4-1	TRBD1	CASSQGQGDGEQFF	TGCGCCAGCAGCCAAGGGCAGGGGGATGGTGAGCAGTTCTTC
TRBJ2-5	-	TRBV7-9	TRBD2	CASNAISSGIQETQYF	TGTGCCAGCAACGCAATCTCTAGCGGGATCCAAGAGACCCAGTACTTC